This T cell receptor beta chain was captured in a study of response to subunit inactivated influenza vaccine. Concerning this clonotype itself: Its antigen remains unidentified.

Via MiXCR, TCRdb re-called the RT-PCR reads, giving one row per CDR3 protein. The top ten clones hold approximately 14% of a sample with around 470,000 distinct CDR3 sequences, 6.5% to 8% of them seen once. Study conclusions and caveats: The study's authors posited that every seasonal influenza vaccination enlists few new T cells.

Unmatched junction bases numbered 9, after V lost 7 bases and J lost 3 bases. The CDR3 contains 15 residues. Germline CDR1 and CDR2: MNHNS and SASEGT. Material: PBMCs from blood, obtained 23 months after vaccination. This TCR came from a man aged 50-75 years who received an inactivated influenza vaccine. V and J are TRBV6-1 and TRBJ2-7, with 10 bases lining up with TRBD1. CDR3 DNA sequence: TGTGCCAGCAAAAATCCGGGACAGGGGTTCTACGAGCAGTACTTC. It yields the protein CASKNPGQGFYEQYF.